The T cell receptor (beta chain) described here comes from a study of cytomegalovirus exposure and HLA in healthy donors (dated by TCRdb to the late 2010s). With regard to the full study: In an earlier analysis of some 550 of the donors, under 300 Gb of sequence data and 90 million to 120 million unique TCR beta sequences from 150 million to 200 million T cells were reported. In a later genetic analysis, genome-wide SNP genotypes for about 65% of the roughly 670 donors were used, and that subset was treated as a discovery cohort. Among about 400 genotyped donors of the cohort, an average of approximately 240,000 unique TCR beta nucleotide sequences was sequenced per donor, of which approximately 19% were non-productive. In the later analysis, no new phenotypic data were used to find candidate immune exposures; instead, reliance was placed on TCR beta sequences and their occurrence across donors. The study was designed to test whether signatures of past pathogen exposure could be identified by cataloging public T cell receptors. To predict cytomegalovirus infection status, the study brought together high-throughput TCR immunosequencing, statistical association of individual TCRs with disease status, and machine learning. Several DR-DQ haplotypes were treated as single units for association and clustering because of strong linkage in the cohort. Donor age, sex, ethnicity and CMV serostatus were compiled alongside the repertoire data. In a later analysis, previously published TCR beta repertoires from 550 to 700 donors were re-analyzed and high-resolution HLA genotyping was added so that TCR occurrence patterns could be studied. The number of donors typed differed by locus, with about 629-630 for A, B, C, DRB1 and DQB1, roughly 520 for DQA1, 600 to 610 for DPA1, and approximately 470 for DPB1. The genetic ancestry cluster associated with self-reported Caucasian donors included roughly four fifths of the approximately 430 genotyped donors. An earlier analysis of some 600 of the donors applied high-throughput TCR beta sequencing to assess whether each TCR beta V gene segment acted as functional or pseudogenic. The study used immunosequencing to profile the T cell repertoires of more than 650 subjects and linked those repertoires to cytomegalovirus serostatus. A separate validation cohort of over 95 different subjects was used in addition to the roughly 700-subject first cohort. Class I and class II HLA loci were covered by the typing at four-digit resolution. Every repertoire in the discovery cohort had been generated on one and the same sequencing platform. An early release that covered about 600 HLA-typed donors contained about 300 gigabases of sequencing data and 75 million to 100 million unique TCR sequences.

Comment on this clone: Its antigen is unknown. No quality values exist for individual bases; no much larger clone is one base distant.

Beyond this particular receptor, the publication reports: In a later analysis, HLA-associated TCR beta chains were found to be more clonally expanded and to have lower generation probabilities than equally common non-associated chains. The authors suggested that the approach could potentially be extended to other disease states and immunological phenotypes. Some IMGT-functional V segments, including TRBV6-2 and TRBV6-3, could not be distinguished by the 87-base-pair reads and were therefore excluded. At a false discovery rate of 0.05, a later analysis linked 15,000 to 20,000 TCR beta sequences to specific HLA alleles. According to a later genetic analysis, donors in an Asian-associated ancestry cluster had fewer N-insertions in productive TCRs than the approximately 630-donor mean. Immune exposure information for the cohort was limited to CMV serostatus. Because HLA typing was unavailable for some donors at each locus, only the typed subset was used in association tests. In vitro tests confirmed that a few of the cytomegalovirus-associated TCR beta chains recognize cytomegalovirus antigens. Several of the top co-occurrence clusters appeared to be linked to parvovirus B19, influenza, CMV and Epstein-Barr virus, according to a later analysis. In an earlier analysis of roughly 500 of the donors, most TCR beta V segments appeared in productive rearrangements about 87% or about 30% of the time, broadly matching IMGT annotations. While some public TCRs were present in many individuals, most TCR sequences turned up only very rarely across donors. Roughly uniform sequencing depth across donors was assumed in presence/absence analyses, although this assumption may not hold. This cohort had only TCR beta chains sequenced, and the lack of alpha or paired-chain data limited which features could be detected. When HLA alleles, especially DR and DQ, strongly co-occurred, TCR associations were difficult to assign to individual alleles. A later analysis found that most CMV-associated TCR beta chains appeared HLA-restricted, with HLA associations seemingly driven largely by CMV exposure. The study gave a list of about 170 TCR beta chains associated with cytomegalovirus. A later analysis found that TCR association rates varied across HLA loci, with DRB1 alleles showing the most associated TCRs and HLA-C alleles the fewest. Because counts were too low, more than 15 rarely observed V segments, including chromosome 9 orphons, were left out of the earlier analysis of about 500 of the donors. Cytomegalovirus status was reported to be diagnosed by the classifier with high specificity and sensitivity in both the original and validation cohorts. A group of highly shared sequence variants was considered likely to be a technical artifact of the sequencing pipeline. An association between a missense DCLRE1C variant and V-gene and J-gene trimming of TCR beta chains was found in a later genetic analysis and replicated in an independent cohort. Correlated functional status among segregating V segments might reflect linkage disequilibrium, but an unknown experimental factor could not be ruled out. A further reported finding was that TCR beta sequences accurately predicted the HLA-A and HLA-B alleles for most subjects in the first cohort.

As encoded in the germline V gene, CDR1 is SGHDT while CDR2 is YYEEEE. V is pruned by 4 bases and J by 2 bases, leaving 7 bases of the junction without a gene match. The CDR3 has 15 amino acids, counting the end cysteine and phenylalanine. Only the CDR3 region is kept as DNA, spanning 45 bases read in frame from base 1. The method behind the library was the immunoSEQ multiplex PCR assay. For the multiplex PCR, a mixture combining 60 forward primers for TCR Vbeta segments and 13 reverse primers for TCR Jbeta segments was used. A multiplex PCR assay on genomic DNA amplified the CDR3 region of rearranged TCR beta genes. The Illumina HiSeq System was used to sequence the amplified TCR beta libraries as 87-base-pair reads. The authors processed their data as follows. Across the 700 or so repertoires, a later analysis counted tens of millions of unique TCR beta chains, 9 million to 14 million of which were shared by at least two donors. Raw reads were error-corrected and collapsed into unique sequences by a nearest-neighbor algorithm in which closely related sequences were merged to remove PCR and sequencing errors. CDR3 sequences were aligned to IMGT reference sequences to assign V, D and J gene segments. For a sequence to be retained, a match of at least six nucleotides to both a V gene segment and a J gene segment was required. Rearrangements were called productive when the CDR3 lacked stop codons and stayed in frame with V and J; all others were non-productive. CDR3 was defined according to IMGT convention as the region running from the second conserved V-encoded cysteine to the conserved J-encoded phenylalanine. Sequences without an unambiguous match to a single V gene segment were excluded from the earlier analysis of over 500 of the donors. In an earlier analysis of approximately 590 of the donors, V segments were called functional above 56.7% productive rearrangements and were called segregating when the between-donor standard deviation exceeded 5%. A statistical classification framework was developed to diagnose cytomegalovirus status using the catalog of TCR beta chain sequences. A later analysis assigned V and J genes by comparing TCR nucleotide sequences with IMGT/GENE-DB human TR gene sequences. The TCRdist pipeline was used in a later analysis to assign CDR3 sequences and most-parsimonious VDJ recombination scenarios. In a later analysis, every TCR beta chain was defined by the combination of its CDR3 amino acid sequence and its V-gene family, and reads without a unique V-gene family were dropped. A later analysis removed 550 to 700 highly shared, low-generation-probability nucleotide sequences to deal with suspected cross-contamination and a sequencing artifact. In a later analysis, a clonal expansion index for each public chain was calculated from normalized within-repertoire ranks of inferred template counts. In a later analysis, generation probabilities were computed with a VDJ recombination model fitted to out-of-frame rearrangements, and the resulting probabilities were checked against IGoR. In a later analysis, TCR-TCR, TCR-HLA and TCR-CMV co-occurrence was scored with hypergeometric tests, and a repertoire-size bias correction was applied to TCR pairs. A later analysis estimated false discovery rates by permuting HLA or CMV assignments 20 times. In a later analysis, co-occurring TCRs were grouped using DBSCAN, and TCRdist sequence similarity was added for clustering within HLA-allele-positive subsets. Repertoires with fewer than 30,000 or more than 120,000 public chains were left out of co-occurrence clustering, as were a handful of repertoires with anomalous nucleotide sharing. Here the immuneACCESS table is served through TCRdb, limited to in-frame sequences with V and J called. Missing clones are a known gap in these copies; in checked studies unresolved V genes cover under half, and the rest lacks a known reason. V and J calls and clone size follow that table, whereas D and trimming were derived from the DNA. Across this sample there are under 150,000 clones, with over 70% seen only once. The top ten clones comprise roughly 1.8% of the sample.

In total, roughly 710 healthy bone marrow donors made up the cohort. All cohort members were sampled while nominally healthy, although unrecorded immune exposures were likely present. The donor tested CMV seronegative and was one of the 352 seronegative cohort members. Every donor gave a peripheral blood sample, and the peripheral blood mononuclear cells from that sample were used for TCR beta sequencing. Genomic DNA was extracted from the blood cell samples with the Qiagen DNeasy Blood Extraction Kit. The chain employs TRBV5-6 and TRBJ2-3, and 7 junction bases match TRBD1. The sample comprised PBMCs. This clonotype was sampled from a woman aged 35 to 49 in good health and CMV-seronegative. For the CDR3, the sequence is CASSPGTEVTDTQYF. Here is the DNA: TGTGCCAGCAGCCCCGGGACAGAAGTCACAGATACGCAGTATTTT.